One sample yielded the 27 T cell receptor beta chains listed below, sequenced in a study of PD-L1 blockade in urothelial cancer. Method: immunoSEQ multiplex PCR; TCRdb's copy keeps in-frame clones and lacks some. The table shows under 35,000 clones, with around 87% occurring only once. This sample comprised PBMCs, obtained around atezolizumab (anti-PD-L1) treatment. These receptors were collected from a man between 45 and 60 years old with urothelial cancer.

The V gene is TRBV18, the J gene TRBJ1-2, with a possible D match to TRBD1 (6 bases). The germline V gene encodes CDR1 KGHSH and CDR2 LQKENI. The CDR3 has 14 amino acids. With 4 bases removed from V and 4 bases from J, the gap between germline ends came to 13 bases. The CDR3 here is CASSQPDRRYGYTF. CDR3 DNA: TGTGCCAGCTCACAACCGGACAGACGCTATGGCTACACCTTC.

The chain couples TRBV28 to TRBJ2-3, with D hard to call. There are 11 residues in the CDR3. Germline CDR1 MDHEN, CDR2 SYDVKM. CDR3 nucleotide sequence: TGTGCATTACGCCGAGGAAATACGCAGTATTTT. It yields the protein CALRRGNTQYF.

The rearrangement uses TRBV2 and TRBJ2-1; 8 bases align to TRBD1. The germline V gene encodes CDR1 SNHLY and CDR2 FYNNEI. CDR3 length equals 15 residues. After removal of 4 bases from V and 12 bases from J, the junction contained 14 bases not matched to a gene. DNA of the CDR3: TGTGCCAGCAGTGGCGGGACAGGCTATACAAACACGCAGTTCTTC. It codes for CASSGGTGYTNTQFF.

V is TRBV30 and J is TRBJ1-5, with D hard to call. Germline CDR1 is GTSNPN and CDR2 is SVGIG (reference sequence). Trimming cost V 1 base and J 5 bases, with 9 bases left between them. The length of the CDR3 is 13 residues. CDR3 sequence (DNA): TGTGCCTGGAGTGGGGAGGGCGATCAGCCCCAGCATTTT. As protein: CAWSGEGDQPQHF.

The sample holds one count of this clone. The rearrangement links TRBV5-1 to TRBJ2-3; 14 bases match TRBD2. The CDR3 runs 19 residues. The germline V gene encodes CDR1 SGHRS and CDR2 YFSETQ. After removal of 2 bases from V and 3 bases from J, the junction contained 11 bases not matched to a gene. The CDR3 region has the DNA TGCGCCAGCAGCTTACTGACTAGCGGGGGGGCCACGGTTACAGATACGCAGTATTTT. Protein: CASSLLTSGGATVTDTQYF. Supplemented by reference TRBV5-1 and TRBJ2-3, the full variable domain reads KAGVTQTPRYLIKTRGQQVTLSCSPISGHRSVSWYQQTPGQGLQFLFEYFSETQRNKGNFPGRFSGRQFSNSRSEMNVSTLELGDSALYLCASSLLTSGGATVTDTQYFGPGTRLTVL.

The rearrangement links TRBV30 to TRBJ2-7; maybe TRBD1 (6 bases). Germline CDR1 is GTSNPN and CDR2 is SVGIG (reference sequence). This CDR3 is 14 amino acids long. V gave up 5 bases and J gave up 2 bases, with 16 bases separating them. CDR3 sequence: CAWGTKGGPYEQYF. The CDR3 DNA reads as TGTGCCTGGGGCACCAAAGGGGGACCCTACGAGCAGTACTTC.

The chain recombines TRBV14 with TRBJ2-1; 13 bases align to TRBD2. The CDR3 sequence is 15 residues long. Germline V gives CDR1 SGHDN, CDR2 FVKESK. Trimming removed 4 bases from V and 9 bases from J; junction bases left unmatched: 6. The CDR3 bases are TGTGCCAGCAGCCCTACTAGCGGGAGGGCCAGTGAGCAGTTCTTC. Protein sequence: CASSPTSGRASEQFF. Full variable domain (remainder filled in from reference TRBV14 and TRBJ2-1): EAGVTQFPSHSVIEKGQTVTLRCDPISGHDNLYWYRRVMGKEIKFLLHFVKESKQDESGMPNNRFLAERTGGTYSTLKVQPAELEDSGVYFCASSPTSGRASEQFFGPGTRLTVL.

The chain recombines TRBV5-4 with TRBJ2-7; 11 nucleotides align to TRBD2. V gave up 5 bases and J gave up 3 bases; unmatched junction bases: 4. Germline values: CDR1 SGHNT, CDR2 YYREEE (reference sequence). This CDR3 has 14 residues. The CDR3 sequence is CASRVGLADYEQYF. The CDR3, as DNA: TGTGCCAGCAGGGTGGGACTAGCGGACTACGAGCAGTACTTC.

J is TRBJ1-2 and V is TRBV6-5; D uncertain. Trimming cost V 7 bases and J 4 bases, with 16 bases left between them. Germline CDR1 MNHEY, CDR2 SVGAGI. The CDR3 totals 14 residues. The CDR3 loop reads CASIPRQVGYGYTF. The CDR3 nucleotides read TGTGCCAGCATCCCCCGGCAGGTGGGCTATGGCTACACCTTC.

The chain joins TRBV27 to TRBJ1-6; 7 bases agree with TRBD1. Germline V CDR1 and CDR2: MNHEY, SMNVEV (reference sequence). This CDR3 region has 19 residues. The J segment lost 0 bases and the V segment lost 7 bases, leaving 15 bases of the junction unmatched. CDR3 coding DNA: TGTGCCAGCACCTTAAGATCCGGGACAGCAAGCTCCTATAATTCACCCCTCCACTTT. It is translated as CASTLRSGTASSYNSPLHF.

The V call is TRBV5-5, the J call TRBJ1-4; D may be TRBD1 (6 bases). CDR3 length: 15 residues. Deletions cut 0 bases from V and 5 bases from J, with 11 bases between. The germline V gene has CDR1 SGHKS and CDR2 YYEKEE (reference sequence). The CDR3 DNA follows: TGTGCCAGCAGCTTGGACAGGGCGTTAAATGAAAAACTGTTTTTT. Its protein product is CASSLDRALNEKLFF.

This chain connects TRBV10-2 to TRBJ2-5; no reliable D call. The length of the CDR3 is 13 residues. Trimming took off 2 bases at V and 2 bases at J, with 6 bases between the two ends. Germline lookup yields CDR1 WSHSY and CDR2 SAAADI. CDR3 nucleotide sequence: TGCGCCAGCAGTGAGCTAAGACAAGAGACCCAGTACTTC. As protein: CASSELRQETQYF.

CDR3 amino acids: CASSLTFYSNQPQHF. DNA for the CDR3: TGTGCCAGCAGCTTGACATTTTATAGCAATCAGCCCCAGCATTTT. The chain carries TRBV27 and TRBJ1-5; no definite D call. The V gene's germline CDR1 is MNHEY and CDR2 SMNVEV (reference sequence). V lost 6 bases to trimming and J lost 0 bases, with 12 bases between them. The CDR3 runs 15 residues.

CDR3 nucleotide sequence: TGTGCCAGCAGTTATTGGCAGGGGACCGGGGAGCTGTTTTTT. This sequence encodes CASSYWQGTGELFF. The genes are TRBV6-5 and TRBJ2-2, with a tentative D call TRBD1 (6 bases). Trimming left V 3 bases short and J 5 bases short, with 10 bases between. The V gene's germline CDR1 is MNHEY and CDR2 SVGAGI. This CDR3 spans 14 amino acids.

V and J are TRBV7-9 and TRBJ2-1; 14 bases agree with TRBD2. The CDR3 loop spans 19 amino acids. Trimming at V came to 5 bases and at J to 3 bases, leaving 12 bases not matched to a gene. Germline loops: CDR1 SEHNR, CDR2 FQNEAQ (reference sequence). Here the CDR3 DNA reads TGTGCCAGCAGCCCAGGGACGTCCGGACTAGCGGGAGGCTACAATGAGCAGTTCTTC. It translates to CASSPGTSGLAGGYNEQFF.

The chain uses TRBV5-1 and TRBJ2-3, with TRBD2 matching 9 bases. V lost 1 base, J lost 6 bases, and 6 bases stayed unmatched. This CDR3 is built from 15 residues. From germline, CDR1 is SGHRS and CDR2 YFSETQ. DNA of the CDR3: TGCGCCAGCAGCTTGAGCGGCGGGGGGGTGGATACGCAGTATTTT. Its protein product is CASSLSGGGVDTQYF.

The chain is built from TRBV7-9 and TRBJ2-5, with 7 bases matching TRBD1. This CDR3 spans 16 amino acids. The ends lost 0 bases at V and 2 bases at J; junction bases unmatched: 6. From germline, CDR1 is SEHNR and CDR2 FQNEAQ (reference sequence). CDR3 amino acids: CASSLARTGQQETQYF. CDR3 in DNA: TGTGCCAGCAGCTTAGCGAGGACGGGACAGCAAGAGACCCAGTACTTC.

Points on this clone: The identical CDR3 is also encoded by other nucleotide sequences in the sample. The rearrangement joins TRBV18 to TRBJ2-1; 8 bases line up with TRBD1. The CDR3 loop spans 15 amino acids. V was clipped by 3 bases and J by 3 bases; unmatched bases: 4. Germline lookup yields CDR1 KGHSH and CDR2 LQKENI. As DNA, the CDR3 is TGTGCCAGCTCACCTGGACAGGGATTCTACAATGAGCAGTTCTTC. It translates to CASSPGQGFYNEQFF.

This chain links TRBV14 with TRBJ2-2; possible D gene TRBD2, 5 bases. CDR1 is SGHDN and CDR2 is FVKESK in the germline V gene. The CDR3 has 16 residues. V lost 0 bases and J lost 2, with 10 bases in between. The chain's CDR3 is CASSQDLAGNTGELFF. CDR3 DNA sequence: TGTGCCAGCAGCCAAGATCTCGCGGGTAACACCGGGGAGCTGTTTTTT.

This clone has a handful of counts. The J gene is TRBJ2-2, the V gene TRBV6-5; 7 nucleotides line up with TRBD2. The V gene end was trimmed by 7 bases and the J gene end by 4 bases; junction bases not matched to a gene: 9. There are 15 residues in the CDR3. The germline V gene encodes CDR1 MNHEY and CDR2 SVGAGI. CDR3 amino acids: CASKLRGSVTGELFF. In DNA, the CDR3 is TGTGCCAGCAAATTACGCGGGAGTGTCACCGGGGAGCTGTTTTTT.

The chain has TRBV19 and TRBJ1-2, with a weak D call TRBD1 (6 bases). V lost 5 bases and J lost 3, with 13 bases in between. The CDR3 has 14 residues. CDR1 LNHDA and CDR2 SQIVND come from the germline V gene (reference sequence). As DNA, the CDR3 is TGTGCCAGTAGTGCCGGGGGGCACGACTATGGCTACACCTTC. This codes for CASSAGGHDYGYTF.

The J gene is TRBJ2-2, the V gene TRBV19, with D perhaps matching TRBD2 (6 bases). CDR3 length: 14 residues. CDR1 and CDR2 (germline): LNHDA, SQIVND (reference sequence). Trimming stripped 5 bases from V and 7 bases from J, with 14 bases between. CDR3 residues: CASSASGWGGELFF. The DNA for the CDR3 is TGTGCCAGTAGTGCAAGCGGGTGGGGCGGGGAGCTGTTTTTT.

The chain couples TRBV6-6 to TRBJ2-7; D might be TRBD1 (6 bases). The CDR3 has 15 residues. Per the germline V gene, CDR1 is MNHNY and CDR2 is SVGAGI (reference sequence). Trimming removed 5 bases at V and 3 bases at J, with 17 bases between. Written as DNA, the CDR3 is TGTGCCAGCAGTCGCCCCGGGACAAGATACTACGAGCAGTACTTC. Translation: CASSRPGTRYYEQYF.

The V gene is TRBV4-1, the J gene TRBJ2-5; 13 bases line up with TRBD2. The assigned J gene may be wrong: the sequence end matches TRBJ2-7 better. CDR1 and CDR2 from the germline V gene are MGHRA and YSYEKL. The CDR3 is 17 amino acids. CDR3 sequence: CASSQLGLAGISYEQYF. The CDR3 DNA sequence: TGCGCCAGCAGCCAGCTGGGACTAGCGGGAATCTCCTACGAGCAGTACTTC.

The chain recombines TRBV18 with TRBJ1-5; D is perhaps TRBD1 (6 bases). With 4 bases removed from V and 6 bases from J, the gap between germline ends came to 13 bases. The CDR3 length is 14 residues. Germline V gives CDR1 KGHSH, CDR2 LQKENI. The CDR3, as DNA: TGTGCCAGCTCACGCTCACAGGGCTTTCAGCCCCAGCATTTT. It specifies CASSRSQGFQPQHF.

The J gene is TRBJ2-5, the V gene TRBV28, with 9 positions matching TRBD1. The CDR3 spans 18 residues. CDR1 and CDR2 from the germline V gene are MDHEN and SYDVKM. The junction had 18 bases not matched to a gene; V was cut back by 5 bases and J by 5 bases. In DNA, the CDR3 is TGTGCCAGCAGTCCGGGACAGGGAGGAGGTCCCCGCTGGGAGACCCAGTACTTC. Translation: CASSPGQGGGPRWETQYF.

The chain employs TRBV19 and TRBJ2-7; 11 bases match TRBD2. The ends lost 1 base at V and 6 bases at J; junction bases unmatched: 5. Germline CDR1 reads LNHDA; CDR2 reads SQIVND (reference sequence). The CDR3 spans 15 residues. The CDR3 nucleotides are TGTGCCAGTAGTATAGTACTAGCGGGGGATCGCGAGCAGTACTTC. It is translated as CASSIVLAGDREQYF.